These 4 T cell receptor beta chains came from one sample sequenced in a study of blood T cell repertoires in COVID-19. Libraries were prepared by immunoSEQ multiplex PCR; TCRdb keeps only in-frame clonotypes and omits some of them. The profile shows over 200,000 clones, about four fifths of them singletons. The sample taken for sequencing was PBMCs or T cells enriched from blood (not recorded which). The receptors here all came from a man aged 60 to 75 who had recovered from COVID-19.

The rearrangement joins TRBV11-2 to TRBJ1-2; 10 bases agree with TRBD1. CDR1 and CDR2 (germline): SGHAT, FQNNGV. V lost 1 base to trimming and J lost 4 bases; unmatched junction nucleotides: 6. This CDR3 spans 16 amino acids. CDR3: CASSLGRQGATYGYTF. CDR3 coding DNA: TGTGCCAGCAGCTTAGGGAGACAGGGGGCTACCTATGGCTACACCTTC.

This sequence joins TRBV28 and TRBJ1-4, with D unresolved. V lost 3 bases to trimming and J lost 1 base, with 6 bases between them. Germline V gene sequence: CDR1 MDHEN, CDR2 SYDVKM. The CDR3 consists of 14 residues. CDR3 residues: CASSFSGTNEKLFF. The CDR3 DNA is TGTGCCAGCAGTTTTTCGGGAACTAATGAAAAACTGTTTTTT.

For the CDR3, the DNA is TGCGCCAGCAGCTTGGATGATGGCCTTGGTGAAAAACTGTTTTTT. Translation gives CASSLDDGLGEKLFF. The chain recombines TRBV5-1 with TRBJ1-4; unclear D gene. V lost 0 bases and J 7 bases, leaving 13 bases between the germline ends. This CDR3 has 15 residues. CDR1 and CDR2 (germline): SGHRS, YFSETQ.

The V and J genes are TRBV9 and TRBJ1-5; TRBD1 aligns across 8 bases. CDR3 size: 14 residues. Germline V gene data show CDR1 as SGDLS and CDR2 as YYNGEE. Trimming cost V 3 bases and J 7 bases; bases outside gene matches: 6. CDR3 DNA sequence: TGTGCCAGCAGCGCAGGACAGGGCTTGCAGCCCCAGCATTTT. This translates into CASSAGQGLQPQHF.